Below, 16 T cell receptor beta chains from the same sample are listed, as sequenced in a study of blood T cell repertoires in COVID-19. The method was immunoSEQ multiplex PCR; TCRdb's version includes in-frame clones alone and lacks a portion of them. The sample has approximately 230,000 clones, 80% to 90% seen once. Sequencing was performed on PBMCs or T cells enriched from blood (not recorded which). The receptors shown here come from a man aged 40-50 years who had recovered from COVID-19.

V usage is TRBV5-4 and J usage is TRBJ2-7, with D maybe TRBD1 (5 bases). Trimming cost V 1 base and J 6 bases, with 8 bases left between them. This CDR3 has 12 residues. Germline-derived CDR1 and CDR2 are SGHNT and YYREEE (reference sequence). CDR3 sequence: CASSLSGAEQYF. The CDR3 DNA sequence: TGTGCCAGCAGCTTGAGTGGGGCCGAGCAGTACTTC.

The V and J genes are TRBV30 and TRBJ2-3; maybe TRBD2 (5 bases). The V and J ends lost 3 bases and 9 bases respectively, with 16 bases between them. CDR3 length equals 13 residues. Germline-derived CDR1 and CDR2 are GTSNPN and SVGIG (reference sequence). CDR3 sequence (DNA): TGTGCCTGGAGGGCGGGCCCCGCGGCGACGCAGTATTTT. It encodes CAWRAGPAATQYF. The full variable domain, with the rest looked up from reference TRBV30 and TRBJ2-3, is SQTIHQWPATLVQPVGSPLSLECTVEGTSNPNLYWYRQAAGRGLQLLFYSVGIGQISSEVPQNLSASRPQDRQFILSSKKLLLSDSGFYLCAWRAGPAATQYFGPGTRLTVL.

The chain is built from TRBV12-3 or TRBV12-4 and TRBJ2-1; 9 nucleotides line up with TRBD2. V shed 3 bases and J 10 bases; nucleotides not matched to a gene: 4. There are 13 residues in the CDR3. This CDR3 reads CASSFGGGAEQFF. In nucleotides, the CDR3 is TGTGCCAGCAGTTTTGGCGGGGGGGCCGAGCAGTTCTTC.

V gene TRBV28 combines with J gene TRBJ2-1; 7 bases are a match to TRBD2. V was clipped by 2 bases and J by 7 bases; unmatched bases: 8. Germline lookup yields CDR1 MDHEN and CDR2 SYDVKM. The length of the CDR3 is 15 residues. CDR3 in DNA: TGTGCCAGCAGTTTAGTGGGAGGGCCAGGAAATGAGCAGTTCTTC. Translated: CASSLVGGPGNEQFF.

This clone was seen a single time. As DNA, the CDR3 is TGTGCCAGCAGCAACCGGGACAAGCACAATGAGCAGTTCTTC. Translating it yields CASSNRDKHNEQFF. This chain connects TRBV21-1 to TRBJ2-1; the table gives TRBD1 as D, unverified against the DNA. TRBV21-1 is assigned pseudogene status. The CDR3 is made up of 14 amino acids.

The chain recombines TRBV28 with TRBJ2-7, with D unclear. The germline V and J ends were trimmed by 7 bases and 0 bases, with 16 bases remaining between them. The CDR3 sequence is 15 residues long. Germline V gene lookup returns CDR1 MDHEN and CDR2 SYDVKM. CDR3 in DNA: TGTGCCAGCACCTCCGGCACAGTCCCCTCCTACGAGCAGTACTTC. This translates into CASTSGTVPSYEQYF.

The rearrangement joins TRBV28 to TRBJ2-5, with D maybe TRBD1 (6 bases). CDR3 length: 13 residues. Germline lookup yields CDR1 MDHEN and CDR2 SYDVKM. V lost 6 bases and J 5 bases, leaving 13 bases between the germline ends. DNA of the CDR3: TGTGCCAGCAGGTCAACAGGGTTGGAGACCCAGTACTTC. Translated: CASRSTGLETQYF.

The chain employs TRBV12-3 or TRBV12-4 and TRBJ1-5; D is ambiguous. The V end was cut by 3 bases, the J end by 6 bases, with 9 bases between. The CDR3 is 13 residues long. The CDR3 DNA sequence: TGTGCCAGCAGTTTGGCGGGTGGTCAGCCCCAGCATTTT. Residues: CASSLAGGQPQHF.

The V and J genes are TRBV7-8 and TRBJ2-7; TRBD1 agrees at 9 bases. J was trimmed by 6 bases and V by 4 bases; bases with no gene match: 10. Germline V gives CDR1 SGHVS, CDR2 FQNEAQ. This CDR3 has 15 residues. The CDR3 DNA reads TGTGCCAGCAGCTCATTCGGGACAGGGCACTTCGAGCAGTACTTC. Amino acid sequence: CASSSFGTGHFEQYF. Filled out from reference TRBV7-8 and TRBJ2-7, the complete variable domain reads GAGVSQSPRYKVAKRGQDVALRCDPISGHVSLFWYQQALGQGPEFLTYFQNEAQLDKSGLPSDRFFAERPEGSVSTLKIQRTQQEDSAVYLCASSSFGTGHFEQYFGPGTRLTVT.

This chain links TRBV12-3 or TRBV12-4 with TRBJ1-2, with 8 nucleotides matching TRBD1. The CDR3 runs 13 residues. J gave up 8 bases and V 1 base, and 3 bases lay outside the gene matches. The CDR3 DNA sequence: TGTGCCAGCAGTTTAGGGACAGGGTGGGGCTACACCTTC. It encodes CASSLGTGWGYTF.

V and J are TRBV6-4 and TRBJ2-3, with 7 bases lining up with TRBD2. CDR1 and CDR2 from the germline V gene are MRHNA and SNTAGT. The V and J ends lost 5 bases and 0 bases, in that order; junction bases with no gene match: 2. The CDR3 is 14 residues long. DNA for the CDR3: TGTGCCAGCAGTCTAGCGGCTAGCACAGATACGCAGTATTTT. This gives the protein CASSLAASTDTQYF.

This clone was detected once. This chain connects TRBV3-1 (or the pseudogene TRBV3-2) to TRBJ2-1; 9 nucleotides line up with TRBD2. CDR1 and CDR2 (germline): LGHDT, YNNKEL (reference sequence). CDR3 length equals 17 residues. V shed 4 bases and J 0 bases; nucleotides not matched to a gene: 7. The DNA for the CDR3 is TGTGCCAGCAGCCGACCTAGCGGGACAAGCTCCTACAATGAGCAGTTCTTC. Its protein product is CASSRPSGTSSYNEQFF.

The gene calls are TRBV5-1 and TRBJ2-1, with D possibly matching TRBD1 (5 bases). V was cut by 0 bases and J by 8 bases, with 15 bases left in between. The germline CDR1 and CDR2 sequences are SGHRS and YFSETQ. CDR3 length equals 15 residues. CDR3 nucleotides: TGCGCCAGCAGCTTGGAGTCGGCGCAGGGTGATGAGCAGTTCTTC. It translates to CASSLESAQGDEQFF. Supplemented by reference TRBV5-1 and TRBJ2-1, the full variable domain reads KAGVTQTPRYLIKTRGQQVTLSCSPISGHRSVSWYQQTPGQGLQFLFEYFSETQRNKGNFPGRFSGRQFSNSRSEMNVSTLELGDSALYLCASSLESAQGDEQFFGPGTRLTVL.

The chain combines TRBV9 with TRBJ1-1, with 9 bases aligning to TRBD1. With 4 bases clipped from V and 5 bases from J, the junction kept 9 bases outside the gene matches. Germline loops: CDR1 SGDLS, CDR2 YYNGEE. CDR3 length: 15 amino acids. The CDR3 nucleotides are TGTGCCAGCAGCTCCCAAGGACAGGGGTGGACTGAAGCTTTCTTT. This codes for CASSSQGQGWTEAFF.

The DNA of the CDR3 is TGTGCCAGCAGTTTGGGACTGTCGACACCCCTCCACTTT. It translates to CASSLGLSTPLHF. J is TRBJ1-6 and V is TRBV6-5; possible D gene TRBD1, 5 bases. Per the germline V gene, CDR1 is MNHEY and CDR2 is SVGAGI. The CDR3 length is 13 residues. V was shortened by 4 bases and J by 11 bases, with 12 bases between the two germline ends.

The rearrangement uses TRBV7-8 and TRBJ1-5; D gene unclear. Germline assignment: CDR1 SGHVS and CDR2 FQNEAQ. V shed 3 bases and J shed 4 bases, with 13 bases lying between them. CDR3 size: 15 residues. CDR3 loop: CASSLGVLGNQPQHF. In DNA, the CDR3 is TGTGCCAGCAGCTTGGGAGTTTTGGGTAATCAGCCCCAGCATTTT.